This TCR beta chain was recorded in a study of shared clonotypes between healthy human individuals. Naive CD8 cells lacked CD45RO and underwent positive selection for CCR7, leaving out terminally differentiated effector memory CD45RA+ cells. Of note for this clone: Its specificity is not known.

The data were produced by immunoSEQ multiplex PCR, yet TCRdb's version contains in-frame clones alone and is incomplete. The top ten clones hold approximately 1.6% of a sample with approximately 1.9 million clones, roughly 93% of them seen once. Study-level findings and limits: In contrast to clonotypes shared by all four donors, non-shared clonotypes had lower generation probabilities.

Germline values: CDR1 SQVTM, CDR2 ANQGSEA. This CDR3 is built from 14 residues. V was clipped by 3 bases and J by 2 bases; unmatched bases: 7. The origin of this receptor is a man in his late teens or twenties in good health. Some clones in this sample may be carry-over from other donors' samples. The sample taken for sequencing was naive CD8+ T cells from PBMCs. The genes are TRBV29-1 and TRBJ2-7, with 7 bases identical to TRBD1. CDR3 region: CSVETWTGAYEQYF. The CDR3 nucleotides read TGCAGCGTTGAGACATGGACAGGAGCCTACGAGCAGTACTTC.